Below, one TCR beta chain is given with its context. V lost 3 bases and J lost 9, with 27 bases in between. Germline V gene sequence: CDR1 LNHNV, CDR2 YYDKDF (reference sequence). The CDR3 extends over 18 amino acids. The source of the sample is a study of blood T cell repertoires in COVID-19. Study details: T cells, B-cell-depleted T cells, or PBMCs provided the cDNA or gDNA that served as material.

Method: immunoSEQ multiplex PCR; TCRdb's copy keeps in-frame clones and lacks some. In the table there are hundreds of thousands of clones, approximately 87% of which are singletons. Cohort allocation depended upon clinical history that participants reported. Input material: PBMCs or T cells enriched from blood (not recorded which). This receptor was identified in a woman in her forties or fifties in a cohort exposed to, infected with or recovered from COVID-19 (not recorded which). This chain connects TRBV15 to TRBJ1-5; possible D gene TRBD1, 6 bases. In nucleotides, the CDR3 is TGTGCCACCAGCAGCCCTGACAGGACGTACCTCGAAATGGGGCCCCAGCATTTT. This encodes CATSSPDRTYLEMGPQHF.